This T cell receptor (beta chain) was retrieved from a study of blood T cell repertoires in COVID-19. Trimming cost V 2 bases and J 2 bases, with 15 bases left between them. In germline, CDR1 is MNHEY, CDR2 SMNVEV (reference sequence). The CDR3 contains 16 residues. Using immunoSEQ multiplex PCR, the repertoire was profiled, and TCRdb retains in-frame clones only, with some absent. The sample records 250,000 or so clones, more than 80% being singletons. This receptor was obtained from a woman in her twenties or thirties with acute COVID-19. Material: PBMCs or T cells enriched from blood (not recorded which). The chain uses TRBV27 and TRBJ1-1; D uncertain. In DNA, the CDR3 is TGTGCCAGCAGTTTAAAGTATCCAGCGGATAACACTGAAGCTTTCTTT. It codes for CASSLKYPADNTEAFF.